The present TCR beta chain was sequenced within a study of siplizumab effects on memory and regulatory T cells. Notes on the study in general: A mean of about 72% of mappable alloreactive CD4+ clones were Treg-derived with siplizumab, compared with 26.9% in controls. Solely a minor proportion of alloreactive clones could be assigned to unstimulated subsets.

Trimming left V 5 bases short and J 3 bases short, with 8 bases between. CDR1 is SEHNR, CDR2 FQNEAQ, per germline (reference sequence). The CDR3 is 12 amino acids. The protocol was immunoSEQ multiplex PCR, while the TCRdb copy is restricted to in-frame clones and leaves out a portion. The sample lists some 96,000 clones; 91% were seen once. As for this clone: Its cognate antigen is unknown.

The V and J genes are TRBV7-9 and TRBJ2-7; D remains unclear. The receptor was isolated from a human donor in good health. Sequenced sample: CD4+ T cells sorted from blood. CDR3 amino acids: CASSLGFYEQYF. The CDR3 DNA follows: TGTGCCAGCAGCCTGGGTTTCTACGAGCAGTACTTC.